The 12 T cell receptor beta chains below come from one sample, sequenced in a study of T-cell memory formation after mild COVID-19. TCRdb called the 5' RACE reads again in MiXCR, with one record for every CDR3 protein. This sample carries about half a million distinct CDR3 sequences, 18% of them seen once, and the ten largest clones take approximately 13%. Sample: PBMCs or a T cell subset sorted from them (not recorded which). These receptors were collected from an adult woman who had mild COVID-19 (a few samples of this study predate the infection). Cell type and time point are not known.

In this sample, this clonotype turned up a few times. This sequence joins TRBV18 and TRBJ1-1; no clear D gene. Trimming shortened V by 1 base and J by 3 bases, and 6 bases separated the two germline ends. Germline V gene sequence: CDR1 KGHSH, CDR2 LQKENI. The CDR3 has 13 residues. CDR3 coding DNA: TGTGCCAGCTCACCACTTGATTACACTGAAGCTTTCTTT. It yields the protein CASSPLDYTEAFF.

This clonotype was counted a few times. DNA for the CDR3: TGTGCCAGCAGCCGAATTCAAGAGACCCAGTACTTC. Residues: CASSRIQETQYF. The chain uses TRBV6-1 and TRBJ2-5; D uncertain. The CDR3 is 12 residues long. Germline CDR1 reads MNHNS; CDR2 reads SASEGT. With 6 bases removed from V and 2 bases from J, the gap between germline ends came to 7 bases.

The chain combines TRBV12-3 or TRBV12-4 with TRBJ1-2; TRBD1 is a possible D gene (5 bases). V was shortened by 3 bases and J by 10 bases, with 12 bases between the two germline ends. This CDR3 is 12 amino acids long. DNA of the CDR3: TGTGCCAGCAGTTTGAATAAGGGGATCTACACCTTC. Amino acids: CASSLNKGIYTF.

This rearrangement joins TRBV24-1 to TRBJ1-3; D remains unclear. The germline V and J ends were trimmed by 4 bases and 4 bases, with 4 bases remaining between them. This CDR3 is 12 amino acids long. CDR1 and CDR2 (germline): KGHDR, SFDVKD. CDR3 loop: CATSEAGNTIYF. DNA of the CDR3: TGTGCCACCAGTGAGGCGGGAAACACCATATATTTT.

The V call is TRBV21-1, the J call TRBJ2-1. TRBV21-1 is flagged as a pseudogene. The CDR3 spans 16 residues. CDR3 loop: CASSKDEREYYNEQFF. The CDR3 DNA sequence: TGTGCCAGCAGCAAAGATGAGCGGGAGTACTACAATGAGCAGTTCTTC.

V gene TRBV20-1 combines with J gene TRBJ1-2; 8 bases match TRBD1. The CDR3 runs 12 residues. Germline CDR1 reads DFQATT; CDR2 reads SNEGSKA (reference sequence). The trim removed 6 bases at V and 3 bases at J, leaving 3 bases unmatched. The CDR3 sequence: CSARGRDYGYTF. As DNA, the CDR3 is TGCAGTGCCAGGGGGCGCGACTATGGCTACACCTTC.

The chain links TRBV5-6 to TRBJ1-1; 8 nucleotides align to TRBD1. CDR1 and CDR2 from the germline V gene are SGHDT and YYEEEE. V was pared by 3 bases and J by 0 bases, with 7 bases of the junction left unmatched. This CDR3 is built from 16 residues. The CDR3 nucleotides read TGTGCCAGCAGCTCAGGGACAGGCGGCATGAACACTGAAGCTTTCTTT. It codes for CASSSGTGGMNTEAFF.

The chain uses TRBV24-1 and TRBJ2-3; D is uncertain. The CDR3 extends over 15 amino acids. The germline CDR1 and CDR2 sequences are KGHDR and SFDVKD. The V and J ends lost 4 bases and 6 bases respectively, with 16 bases between them. CDR3 sequence reads: CATSDDARAVDTQYF. Written as DNA, the CDR3 is TGTGCCACCAGTGACGATGCTAGGGCCGTGGATACGCAGTATTTT.

This clonotype showed up just a few times. The chain links TRBV6-1 to TRBJ2-3; D perhaps matches TRBD2 (5 bases). V was shortened by 6 bases and J by 3 bases, with 7 bases between the two germline ends. The CDR3 extends over 12 amino acids. Per germline, CDR1 MNHNS and CDR2 SASEGT. The CDR3 loop is CASRGATDTQYF. The DNA for the CDR3 is TGTGCCAGCAGGGGAGCTACAGATACGCAGTATTTT.

This clonotype has only a few counts. V is TRBV5-1 and J is TRBJ2-1; D may be TRBD1 (6 bases). This CDR3 has 14 amino acids. Trimming took off 0 bases at V and 14 bases at J, with 18 bases between the two ends. The germline gives CDR1 SGHRS, CDR2 YFSETQ. This CDR3 reads CASSLEAGEFMKFF. The CDR3 DNA reads TGCGCCAGCAGCTTGGAAGCAGGGGAGTTTATGAAGTTCTTC.

This clonotype was counted between two and nine times. The chain combines TRBV29-1 with TRBJ2-7, with D unclear. Trimming took 3 bases from V and 3 from J, leaving 6 bases between them. This CDR3 spans 11 amino acids. Germline V gene lookup returns CDR1 SQVTM and CDR2 ANQGSEA. The CDR3 bases are TGCAGCGTTGAGTGGGGCTACGAGCAGTACTTC. Translated, it gives CSVEWGYEQYF.

The CDR3 DNA follows: TGTGCCAGTAGTGGGACTAGCGGCTACAATGAGCAGTTCTTC. Amino acid sequence: CASSGTSGYNEQFF. The chain links TRBV19 to TRBJ2-1, with 11 bases matching TRBD2. This CDR3 spans 14 amino acids. CDR1 and CDR2 from the germline V gene are LNHDA and SQIVND (reference sequence). Trimming took 5 bases from V and 3 from J; bases not matched to a gene: 0.